This T cell receptor (beta chain) was identified in a study of shared clonotypes between healthy human individuals. Clones were read by immunoSEQ multiplex PCR, and TCRdb kept only the in-frame ones, dropping some. The profile shows fewer than 1.6 million clones, just under 99% of them singletons. The V end lost 0 bases, the J end lost 0 bases, and 13 bases lay between the germline ends. This CDR3 contains 17 residues. Per germline, CDR1 SGDLS and CDR2 YYNGEE. This clonotype originated in a man between 25 and 39 years old in good health. The rearrangement uses TRBV9 and TRBJ1-3; tentative D call: TRBD1 (5 bases). Sequencing used naive CD4+ T cells sorted from blood. Subset defined: CD45RA+ positively selected. The DNA for the CDR3 is TGTGCCAGCAGCGTAGCGGGGCTGAGGGACTCTGGAAACACCATATATTTT. This translates into CASSVAGLRDSGNTIYF.